One sample yielded the 11 T cell receptor beta chains listed below, sequenced in a study of shared T cell receptors in the human thymus. Data came from immunoSEQ multiplex PCR; TCRdb stores just in-frame clones and leaves some out. The table shows under 700,000 clones, with about 80% occurring only once. The same data also contributed to another study, on human thymus T cells.

Material for sequencing was thymocytes. The receptors derive from a boy in the first two years of life with a congenital heart defect.

The chain combines TRBV14 with TRBJ2-1; TRBD2 agrees at 12 bases. The CDR3 is made up of 16 amino acids. Germline V CDR1 and CDR2: SGHDN, FVKESK. V was pared by 4 bases and J by 9 bases, with 10 bases of the junction left unmatched. CDR3 residues: CASSPEGLAGHREQFF. For the CDR3, the DNA is TGTGCCAGCAGCCCCGAGGGACTAGCGGGCCACCGTGAGCAGTTCTTC.

This clone was seen a handful of times. This rearrangement joins TRBV4-3 to TRBJ2-3; D is unresolved. Germline V gene lookup returns CDR1 LGHNA and CDR2 YSLEER. The CDR3 sequence is 16 residues long. V was trimmed by 0 bases and J by 0 bases, leaving 10 bases between them. Here the CDR3 reads CASSQDLAESTDTQYF. The DNA for the CDR3 is TGCGCCAGCAGCCAAGATCTGGCGGAGAGCACAGATACGCAGTATTTT.

This chain uses TRBV18 with TRBJ2-7, with 12 positions matching TRBD1. Unmatched junction bases numbered 7, after V lost 4 bases and J lost 3 bases. Germline-derived CDR1 and CDR2 are KGHSH and LQKENI. The CDR3 consists of 16 residues. The CDR3 DNA sequence: TGTGCCAGCTCACGACGTGGGACAGGGGGCTACTACGAGCAGTACTTC. It translates to CASSRRGTGGYYEQYF.

This chain connects TRBV7-9 to TRBJ1-1, with 8 bases matching TRBD1. The ends lost 4 bases at V and 5 bases at J; junction bases unmatched: 12. Looked up from germline, CDR1 is SEHNR and CDR2 is FQNEAQ (reference sequence). The CDR3 runs 16 residues. The CDR3 here is CASSSTRDRGDTEAFF. CDR3 coding DNA: TGTGCCAGCAGCTCGACCCGAGACAGGGGTGATACTGAAGCTTTCTTT.

V gene TRBV11-2 combines with J gene TRBJ1-2, with 7 nucleotides matching TRBD1. The CDR3 runs 15 residues. Germline V gene data show CDR1 as SGHAT and CDR2 as FQNNGV. Losses at the gene ends were 5 bases for V and 0 bases for J; bases not matched to a gene: 6. This chain's CDR3 is CASSHPGQPNYGYTF. The CDR3 DNA is TGTGCCAGCAGCCACCCGGGACAGCCTAACTATGGCTACACCTTC. Filled out from reference TRBV11-2 and TRBJ1-2, the complete variable domain reads EAGVAQSPRYKIIEKRQSVAFWCNPISGHATLYWYQQILGQGPKLLIQFQNNGVVDDSQLPKDRFSAERLKGVDSTLKIQPAKLEDSAVYLCASSHPGQPNYGYTFGSGTRLTVV.

The rearrangement uses TRBV4-3 and TRBJ2-1, with 10 positions matching TRBD2. The junction had 6 bases not matched to a gene; V was cut back by 1 base and J by 3 bases. The CDR3 totals 17 residues. The germline V gene has CDR1 LGHNA and CDR2 YSLEER. CDR3 sequence: CASSQGPSGSIYNEQFF. The CDR3 region has the DNA TGCGCCAGCAGCCAAGGGCCTAGCGGGAGTATCTACAATGAGCAGTTCTTC.

The rearrangement joins TRBV10-1 to TRBJ2-3; D remains unclear. This CDR3 contains 16 residues. Germline loops: CDR1 WNHNN, CDR2 SYGVQD (reference sequence). V was pared by 6 bases and J by 0 bases, with 16 bases between. DNA of the CDR3: TGCGCCAGCAGCCCACTAAGAACACCCAGCACAGATACGCAGTATTTT. This gives the protein CASSPLRTPSTDTQYF.

This clone was seen a single time. The rearrangement uses TRBV6-5 and TRBJ2-3; TRBD2 matches at 8 bases. In germline, CDR1 is MNHEY, CDR2 SVGAGI. The CDR3 covers 16 residues. V was clipped by 0 bases and J by 2 bases; unmatched bases: 4. The CDR3 nucleotides are TGTGCCAGCAGTTACTCAGCGGGAGCCACCACAGATACGCAGTATTTT. Amino acid sequence: CASSYSAGATTDTQYF.

Note on this clone: One end of the junction varies from germline; a read error may be responsible. This same CDR3 is encoded by further DNA sequences in the sample. V is TRBV4-3 and J is TRBJ2-3; 10 nucleotides line up with TRBD2. The CDR3 totals 18 residues. CDR1 and CDR2 from the germline V gene are LGHNA and YSLEER. CDR3 sequence: CASSQEPSGGPSTDTQYF. Here the CDR3 DNA reads TGCGCCAGCAGCCAAGAACCTAGCGGGGGCCCTAGCACAGATACACAGTATTTT.

This clone was found a few times. The chain recombines TRBV7-3 with TRBJ2-7; TRBD2 matches 9 bases. The germline V gene has CDR1 SGHTA and CDR2 FQGTGA. J was trimmed by 0 bases and V by 5 bases; bases with no gene match: 11. The length of the CDR3 is 17 residues. CDR3 sequence reads: CASSAGSAGGSSYEQYF. DNA for the CDR3: TGTGCCAGCAGCGCTGGATCAGCGGGAGGCAGCTCCTACGAGCAGTACTTC.

The rearrangement links TRBV9 to TRBJ2-5; 13 bases are shared with TRBD2. Unmatched junction bases numbered 7, after V lost 4 bases and J lost 4 bases. The CDR3 covers 16 residues. Germline CDR1 SGDLS, CDR2 YYNGEE. The CDR3, as DNA: TGTGCCAGCAGCCCCACTAGCGGGAGGGCCCGAGAGACCCAGTACTTC. Its translation: CASSPTSGRARETQYF.